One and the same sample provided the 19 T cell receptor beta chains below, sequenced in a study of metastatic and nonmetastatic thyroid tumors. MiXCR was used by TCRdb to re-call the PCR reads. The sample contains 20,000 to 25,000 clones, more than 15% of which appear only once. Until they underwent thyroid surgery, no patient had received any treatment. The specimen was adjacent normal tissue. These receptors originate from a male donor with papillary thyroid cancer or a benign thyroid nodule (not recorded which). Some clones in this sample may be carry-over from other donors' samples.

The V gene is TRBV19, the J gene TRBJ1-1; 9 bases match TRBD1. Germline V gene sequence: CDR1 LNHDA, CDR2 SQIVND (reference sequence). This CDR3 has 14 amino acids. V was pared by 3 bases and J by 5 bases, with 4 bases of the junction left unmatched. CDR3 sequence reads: CASSIDRGRTEAFF. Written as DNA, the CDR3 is TGTGCCAGTAGTATCGACAGGGGGAGGACTGAAGCTTTCTTT.

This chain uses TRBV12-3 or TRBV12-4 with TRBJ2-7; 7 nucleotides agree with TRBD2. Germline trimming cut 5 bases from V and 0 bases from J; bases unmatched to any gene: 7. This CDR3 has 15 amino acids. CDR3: CASSPRGGNSYEQYF. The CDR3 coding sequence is TGTGCCAGCAGTCCCCGGGGAGGGAACTCCTACGAGCAGTACTTC.

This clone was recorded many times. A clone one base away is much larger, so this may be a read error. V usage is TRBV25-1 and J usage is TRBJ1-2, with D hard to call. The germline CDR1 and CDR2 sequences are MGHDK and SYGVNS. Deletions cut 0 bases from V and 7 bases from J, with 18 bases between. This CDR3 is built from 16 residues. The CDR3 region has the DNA TGTGCCAGCAGTGAATATAGGGCTCGACGTTTGGGTGGCTACACCTTC. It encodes CASSEYRARRLGGYTF.

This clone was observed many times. The CDR3 region is CASSHPKSEDSGANVLTF. CDR3 sequence (DNA): TGTGCCAGCAGCCACCCCAAGTCGGAAGACTCTGGGGCCAACGTCCTGACTTTC. The chain carries TRBV9 and TRBJ2-6; D unresolved. Deletions cut 4 bases from V and 0 bases from J, with 17 bases between. Looked up from germline, CDR1 is SGDLS and CDR2 is YYNGEE. CDR3 length equals 18 residues.

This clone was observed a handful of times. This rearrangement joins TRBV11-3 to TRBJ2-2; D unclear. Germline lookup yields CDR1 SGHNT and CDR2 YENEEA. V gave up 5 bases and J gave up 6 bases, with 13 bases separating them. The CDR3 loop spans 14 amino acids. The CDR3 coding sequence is TGTGCCAGCAGCGGTCGGGCCACCTCCGGGGAGCTGTTTTTT. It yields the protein CASSGRATSGELFF.

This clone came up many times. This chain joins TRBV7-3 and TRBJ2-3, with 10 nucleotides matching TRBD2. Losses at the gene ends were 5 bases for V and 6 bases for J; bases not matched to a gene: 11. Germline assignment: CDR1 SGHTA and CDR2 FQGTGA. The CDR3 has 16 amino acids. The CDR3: CASSPAASGSWDTQYF. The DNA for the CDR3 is TGTGCCAGCAGCCCGGCGGCTAGCGGGAGTTGGGATACGCAGTATTTT.

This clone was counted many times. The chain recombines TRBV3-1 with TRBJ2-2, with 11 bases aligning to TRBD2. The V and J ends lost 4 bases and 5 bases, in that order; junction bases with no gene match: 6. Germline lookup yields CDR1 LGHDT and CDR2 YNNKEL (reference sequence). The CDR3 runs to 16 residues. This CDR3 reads CASSRTSGGLTGELFF. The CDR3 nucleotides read TGTGCCAGCAGCCGAACTAGCGGGGGCCTTACCGGGGAGCTGTTTTTT. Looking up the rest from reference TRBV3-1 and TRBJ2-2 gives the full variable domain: DTAVSQTPKYLVTQMGNDKSIKCEQNLGHDTMYWYKQDSKKFLKIMFSYNNKELIINETVPNRFSPKSPDKAHLNLHINSLELGDSAVYFCASSRTSGGLTGELFFGEGSRLTVL.

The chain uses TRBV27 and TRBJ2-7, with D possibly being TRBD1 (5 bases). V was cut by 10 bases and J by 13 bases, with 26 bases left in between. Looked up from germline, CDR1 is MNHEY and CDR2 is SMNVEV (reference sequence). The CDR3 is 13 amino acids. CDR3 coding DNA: TGTGCCACCTCGGACACGCCTGCCTACGAGTATTACTTC. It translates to CATSDTPAYEYYF.

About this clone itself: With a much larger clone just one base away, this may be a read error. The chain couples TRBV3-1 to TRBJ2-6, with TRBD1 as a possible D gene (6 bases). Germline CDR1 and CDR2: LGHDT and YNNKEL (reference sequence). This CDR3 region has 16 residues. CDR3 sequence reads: CASSQDKGMGANFLTF. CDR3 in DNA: TGTGCCAGCAGCCAAGATAAGGGTATGGGGGCCAACTTCCTGACTTTC.

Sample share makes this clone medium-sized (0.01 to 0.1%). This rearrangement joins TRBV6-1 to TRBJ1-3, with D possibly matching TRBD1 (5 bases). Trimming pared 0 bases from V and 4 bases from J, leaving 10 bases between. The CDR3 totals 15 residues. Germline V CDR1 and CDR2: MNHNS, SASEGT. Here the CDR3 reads CASSEAWGSGNTIYF. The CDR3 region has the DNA TGTGCCAGCAGTGAAGCTTGGGGCTCAGGAAACACCATATATTTT.

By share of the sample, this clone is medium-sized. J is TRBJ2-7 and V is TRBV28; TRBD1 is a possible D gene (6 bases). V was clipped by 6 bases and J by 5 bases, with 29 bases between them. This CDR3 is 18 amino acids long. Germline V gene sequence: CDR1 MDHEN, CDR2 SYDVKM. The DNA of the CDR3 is TGTGCCAGCAGCCCCGTTCGTCTCACAGGGTATAATGCTGACGAGCAGTACGTC. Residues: CASSPVRLTGYNADEQYV.

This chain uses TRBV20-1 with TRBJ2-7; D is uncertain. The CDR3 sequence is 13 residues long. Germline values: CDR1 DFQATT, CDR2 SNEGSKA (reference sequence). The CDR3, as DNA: TGTAGTGCTAGAGCCTCATTCTCCTACGAGCAGTACGTC. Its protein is CSARASFSYEQYV.

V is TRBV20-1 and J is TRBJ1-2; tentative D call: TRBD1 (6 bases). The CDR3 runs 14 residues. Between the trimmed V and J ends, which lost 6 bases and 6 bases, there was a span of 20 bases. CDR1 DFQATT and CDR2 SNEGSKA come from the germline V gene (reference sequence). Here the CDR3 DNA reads TGCAGTGCAGACAGCGGGGGGCTCGTCGATGGCTACACCTTC. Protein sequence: CSADSGGLVDGYTF.

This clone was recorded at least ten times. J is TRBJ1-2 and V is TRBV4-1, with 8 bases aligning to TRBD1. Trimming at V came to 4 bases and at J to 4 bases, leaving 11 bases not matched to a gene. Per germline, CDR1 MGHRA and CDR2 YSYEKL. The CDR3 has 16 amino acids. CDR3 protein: CASSLEGDRGSYGYTF. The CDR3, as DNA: TGCGCCAGCAGCCTCGAGGGAGACAGGGGATCCTATGGCTACACCTTC.

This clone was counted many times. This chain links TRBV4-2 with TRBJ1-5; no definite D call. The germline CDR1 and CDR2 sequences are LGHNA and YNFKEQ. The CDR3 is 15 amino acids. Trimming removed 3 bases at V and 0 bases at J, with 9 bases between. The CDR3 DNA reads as TGTGCCAGCAGCCAGGAAACAGCTAGCAATCAGCCCCAGCATTTT. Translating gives CASSQETASNQPQHF.

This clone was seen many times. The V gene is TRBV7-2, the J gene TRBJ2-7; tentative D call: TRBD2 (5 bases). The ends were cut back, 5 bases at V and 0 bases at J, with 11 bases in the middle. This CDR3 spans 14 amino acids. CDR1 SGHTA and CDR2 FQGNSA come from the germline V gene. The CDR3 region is CASSNGLTSYEQYF. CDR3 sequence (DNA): TGTGCCAGCAGCAATGGACTGACCTCCTACGAGCAGTACTTC.

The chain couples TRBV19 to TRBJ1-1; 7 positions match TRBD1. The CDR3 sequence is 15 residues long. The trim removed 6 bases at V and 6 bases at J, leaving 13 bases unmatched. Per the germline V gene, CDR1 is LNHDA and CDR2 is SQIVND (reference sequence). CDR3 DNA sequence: TGTGCCAGTAGAAAACAGGGGAATTTGGGCCCTGAAGCTTTCTTT. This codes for CASRKQGNLGPEAFF.

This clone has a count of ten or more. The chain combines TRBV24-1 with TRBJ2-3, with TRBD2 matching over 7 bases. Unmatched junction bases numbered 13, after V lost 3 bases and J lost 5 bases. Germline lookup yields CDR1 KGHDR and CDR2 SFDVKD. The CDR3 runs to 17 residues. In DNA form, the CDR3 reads TGTGCCACCAGTGATAACCGGGACTACATGTCGCAAGATACGCAGTATTTT. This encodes CATSDNRDYMSQDTQYF.

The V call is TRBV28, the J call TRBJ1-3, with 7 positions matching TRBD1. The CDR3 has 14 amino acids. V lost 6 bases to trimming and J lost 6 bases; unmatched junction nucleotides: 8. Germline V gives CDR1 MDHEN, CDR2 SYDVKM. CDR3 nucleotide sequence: TGTGCCAGCAGGCCGGGACAGCCTGTAAACACCATATATTTT. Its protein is CASRPGQPVNTIYF. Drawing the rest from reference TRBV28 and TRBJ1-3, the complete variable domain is DVKVTQSSRYLVKRTGEKVFLECVQDMDHENMFWYRQDPGLGLRLIYFSYDVKMKEKGDIPEGYSVSREKKERFSLILESASTNQTSMYLCASRPGQPVNTIYFGEGSWLTVV.